This T cell receptor (beta chain) was captured in a study of CD8 T cells in ankylosing spondylitis. Findings and caveats of the study: Seemingly characteristic of ankylosing spondylitis blood was a TCR beta motif consisting of several highly homologous variants. A number of the motif variants had already been described in reactive arthritis synovial fluid and blood. Relatively rare in peripheral blood, disease-linked clones were also CD8+. Significant enrichment of disease-linked clones was reported in matched ankylosing spondylitis synovial fluid.

This CDR3 contains 14 residues. V was clipped by 4 bases and J by 4 bases, with 11 bases between them. Per germline, CDR1 MDHEN and CDR2 SYDVKM. This clonotype has more than one count but fewer than ten. Its antigen is unknown. A quantitative 5'-RACE method, one with molecular barcodes, was used to make TCR beta libraries. Each CDR3 protein is one row after TCRdb ran MiXCR on the 5' RACE reads. The sample includes 400,000 or so distinct CDR3 sequences, 25% to 30% of them seen just once. The J gene is TRBJ2-1, the V gene TRBV28; perhaps TRBD2 as D (5 bases). The receptor comes from a male donor with ankylosing spondylitis. The sequenced sample was blood, either unsorted or a sorted T cell fraction (not recorded which). The CDR3 sequence: CASSSPGGYNEQFF. The CDR3, as DNA: TGTGCCAGCAGTTCCCCGGGCGGGTACAATGAGCAGTTCTTC.